This T cell receptor (beta chain) was documented in a study of OX40 agonist ivuxolimab in advanced cancers. Study-level information: Past anti-PD-1, anti-PD-L1 or anti-CTLA-4 therapy was accepted, and roughly 40% had received some. Whole-study findings and limits: The study found that CD8+ T cells averaged more expanded clones than CD4+. Within 6 weeks, CD4+ and CD8+ blood T cells expanded clonally at 0.1 to 3.0 mg/kg.

As concerns this clone: Its antigen is currently unknown.

Sequencing was performed with immunoSEQ multiplex PCR; in TCRdb, only in-frame clones are kept and a portion is missing. The sample includes 50,000 or so clones, 84% of them seen just once. V was clipped by 2 bases and J by 4 bases; unmatched bases: 2. The germline CDR1 and CDR2 sequences are SGHAT and FQNNGV. There are 15 residues in the CDR3. The sequence was collected from an adult with an advanced solid tumor such as melanoma, head and neck, liver or kidney cancer. The specimen was CD4+ or CD8+ T cells sorted from blood, collected in a trial of the OX40 agonist ivuxolimab. V is TRBV11-2 and J is TRBJ2-3; 11 bases line up with TRBD2. The CDR3 spells CASSLSGLAADTQYF. The CDR3, as DNA: TGTGCCAGCAGCTTATCGGGACTAGCGGCAGATACGCAGTATTTT.